The next 17 T cell receptor beta chains were all read from a single sample in a study of blood T cells in healthy people across ages. Sample-barcoded 5' priming and a J-beta primer mix drove a second PCR of roughly 7 to 11 cycles. TCRdb re-derived calls from the 5' RACE reads in MiXCR, one entry per CDR3 protein. Of about 800,000 distinct CDR3 sequences listed, 20% to 30% are singletons. These data were also filed under a second study, of T cells of mothers and their children.

The sample consisted of blood. Receptor source: a boy under 18 in good health.

This clonotype turned up a few times. The chain uses TRBV15 and TRBJ2-5; 7 bases are a match to TRBD1. This CDR3 is built from 15 residues. With V trimmed by 5 bases and J by 2 bases, 8 bases remained unmatched. CDR1 and CDR2 (germline): LNHNV, YYDKDF (reference sequence). In DNA, the CDR3 is TGTGCCACCAGCGGGACAGCTTTATTACAAGAGACCCAGTACTTC. Amino acid sequence: CATSGTALLQETQYF. The variable domain in full, completed from reference TRBV15 and TRBJ2-5, reads DAMVIQNPRYQVTQFGKPVTLSCSQTLNHNVMYWYQQKSSQAPKLLFHYYDKDFNNEADTPDNFQSRRPNTSFCFLDIRSPGLGDTAMYLCATSGTALLQETQYFGPGTRLLVL.

V and J are TRBV29-1 and TRBJ2-3, with TRBD1 as a possible D gene (7 bases). Trimming shortened V by 7 bases and J by 5 bases, and 16 bases separated the two germline ends. The CDR3 sequence is 13 residues long. Germline CDR1 SQVTM, CDR2 ANQGSEA. The CDR3 region has the DNA TGCAGCGCGCGACAGGGAGGCGGAGATACGCAGTATTTT. Translated, it gives CSARQGGGDTQYF.

The CDR3 loop is CASWASDTYGEQYF. The CDR3 coding sequence is TGTGCCAGCTGGGCCAGCGATACATACGGCGAGCAGTACTTC. This chain uses TRBV27 with TRBJ2-7; D is unclear. Trimming removed 8 bases at V and 6 bases at J, with 20 bases between. Per the germline V gene, CDR1 is MNHEY and CDR2 is SMNVEV (reference sequence). There are 14 residues in the CDR3.

This clonotype has ten or more counts. This rearrangement joins TRBV7-2 to TRBJ2-5, with 7 bases aligning to TRBD1. The CDR3 extends over 12 amino acids. Germline-derived CDR1 and CDR2 are SGHTA and FQGNSA. Trimming at V came to 6 bases and at J to 4 bases, leaving 2 bases not matched to a gene. The CDR3 DNA reads TGTGCCAGCAGTTACAGGGGAGAGACCCAGTACTTC. Amino acid sequence: CASSYRGETQYF.

This clonotype was recorded a few times. This chain joins TRBV18 and TRBJ2-3; D call uncertain. CDR3 length: 17 amino acids. Germline CDR1 is KGHSH and CDR2 is LQKENI. The germline V and J ends were trimmed by 0 bases and 0 bases, with 13 bases remaining between them. The CDR3 coding sequence is TGTGCCAGCTCACCACCGTCTCCGGGCCCTAGCACAGATACGCAGTATTTT. This sequence encodes CASSPPSPGPSTDTQYF.

The chain combines TRBV5-1 with TRBJ2-5; possible D gene TRBD1, 6 bases. Trimming took 0 bases from V and 5 from J, leaving 17 bases between them. The CDR3 consists of 16 residues. Germline values: CDR1 SGHRS, CDR2 YFSETQ. CDR3: CASSLGSALRGETQYF. The CDR3 nucleotides are TGCGCCAGCAGCTTGGGGTCAGCCCTTAGGGGGGAGACCCAGTACTTC.

This chain links TRBV12-3 or TRBV12-4 with TRBJ2-1; D is perhaps TRBD1 (6 bases). V was trimmed by 8 bases and J by 8 bases, leaving 16 bases between them. This CDR3 has 13 residues. The CDR3 region is CASDSYRADEQFF. The CDR3 nucleotides are TGTGCCAGCGATTCCTACAGGGCAGATGAGCAGTTCTTC.

In this sample, this clonotype turned up a few times. The chain carries TRBV7-2 and TRBJ1-2, with TRBD1 matching 11 bases. With 5 bases clipped from V and 2 bases from J, the junction kept 7 bases outside the gene matches. This CDR3 comprises 16 residues. Germline CDR1 is SGHTA and CDR2 is FQGNSA. The CDR3 DNA is TGTGCCAGCAGCACCGGACAGGGGGCCAACAACTATGGCTACACCTTC. It yields the protein CASSTGQGANNYGYTF.

Here the CDR3 DNA reads TGCAGTGCTAGACCAACACAGGGGGTGAACACTGAAGCTTTCTTT. Protein sequence: CSARPTQGVNTEAFF. The V call is TRBV20-1, the J call TRBJ1-1, with 8 bases identical to TRBD1. CDR3 size: 15 residues. V was pared by 2 bases and J by 0 bases, with 5 bases of the junction left unmatched. Germline V gene sequence: CDR1 DFQATT, CDR2 SNEGSKA (reference sequence).

In its sample, this clonotype was seen a few times. At one end, the junction sequence differs from germline, possibly due to a read error. The chain uses TRBV24-1 and TRBJ2-3; D uncertain. The CDR3 is 15 residues long. Germline-derived CDR1 and CDR2 are KGHDR and SFDVKD. CDR3 region: CATSGTPTVADTQYF. CDR3 DNA sequence: TGTGCCACCAGTGGGACCCCTACCGTCGCAGACACGCAGTATTTT.

Concerning this clonotype: One junction end disagrees with the germline gene, perhaps due to a read error. The chain combines TRBV4-2 with TRBJ1-2; a weak D match, TRBD1 (6 bases). The CDR3 consists of 15 residues. Germline CDR1 is LGHNA and CDR2 is YNFKEQ. DNA for the CDR3: TGTGCCAGCAGCCAAGAGGGGCAGGGGAACTACGGCTACACCTTC. Translated, it gives CASSQEGQGNYGYTF.

The chain couples TRBV15 to TRBJ1-2, with TRBD1 matching 9 bases. The CDR3 loop spans 17 amino acids. V shed 5 bases, J shed 7 bases, and the junction held 17 bases outside the gene matches. Germline lookup yields CDR1 LNHNV and CDR2 YYDKDF (reference sequence). The CDR3 loop is CATSGPGTGSVVRGYTF. The CDR3, as DNA: TGTGCCACCAGCGGACCCGGGACAGGGAGTGTTGTGCGTGGCTACACCTTC.

In its sample, this clonotype was seen once. CDR3 region: CASSIGHTTEQYF. CDR3 in DNA: TGTGCCAGCAGCATAGGACACACGACAGAGCAGTACTTC. The V call is TRBV5-6, the J call TRBJ2-7; perhaps TRBD1 as D (5 bases). The length of the CDR3 is 13 residues. With 4 bases removed from V and 7 bases from J, the gap between germline ends came to 15 bases. The germline V gene has CDR1 SGHDT and CDR2 YYEEEE. Together with reference TRBV5-6 and TRBJ2-7, the CDR3 gives the full variable domain: DAGVTQSPTHLIKTRGQQVTLRCSPKSGHDTVSWYQQALGQGPQFIFQYYEEEERQRGNFPDRFSGHQFPNYSSELNVNALLLGDSALYLCASSIGHTTEQYFGPGTRLTVT.

V gene TRBV7-9 combines with J gene TRBJ2-2, with D uncertain. This CDR3 spans 16 amino acids. From germline, CDR1 is SEHNR and CDR2 FQNEAQ (reference sequence). V gave up 4 bases and J gave up 5 bases, with 17 bases separating them. The DNA for the CDR3 is TGTGCCAGCAGCTCGCCCTTACTTGGGGAAACCGGGGAGCTGTTTTTT. It translates to CASSSPLLGETGELFF.

There are a few counts of this clonotype. The V gene is TRBV20-1, the J gene TRBJ2-3, with 7 bases fitting TRBD2. The germline CDR1 and CDR2 sequences are DFQATT and SNEGSKA (reference sequence). This CDR3 comprises 15 residues. The ends lost 2 bases at V and 1 base at J; junction bases unmatched: 6. The CDR3 DNA reads TGCAGTGCTAGAACAGCGGGAAGCCGCACAGATACGCAGTATTTT. This encodes CSARTAGSRTDTQYF.

This clonotype has more than one count but fewer than ten. This sequence joins TRBV6-5 and TRBJ2-1; possibly TRBD1 or TRBD2 for D (6 bases each). The germline gives CDR1 MNHEY, CDR2 SVGAGI. The CDR3 is 15 amino acids. V was shortened by 2 bases and J by 2 bases, with 10 bases between the two germline ends. The CDR3 region is CASSYEGGPYNEQFF. The DNA for the CDR3 is TGTGCCAGCAGTTACGAGGGGGGCCCCTACAATGAGCAGTTCTTC.

The chain is built from TRBV5-1 and TRBJ1-4; D unresolved. Trimming removed 4 bases from V and 3 bases from J, with 7 bases in between. The CDR3 length is 13 residues. Germline V gives CDR1 SGHRS, CDR2 YFSETQ. In DNA form, the CDR3 reads TGCGCCAGCAGCCCAACGGCTAATGAAAAACTGTTTTTT. It codes for CASSPTANEKLFF. The full variable domain, in which reference TRBV5-1 and TRBJ1-4 provide the parts outside the CDR3, is KAGVTQTPRYLIKTRGQQVTLSCSPISGHRSVSWYQQTPGQGLQFLFEYFSETQRNKGNFPGRFSGRQFSNSRSEMNVSTLELGDSALYLCASSPTANEKLFFGSGTQLSVL.